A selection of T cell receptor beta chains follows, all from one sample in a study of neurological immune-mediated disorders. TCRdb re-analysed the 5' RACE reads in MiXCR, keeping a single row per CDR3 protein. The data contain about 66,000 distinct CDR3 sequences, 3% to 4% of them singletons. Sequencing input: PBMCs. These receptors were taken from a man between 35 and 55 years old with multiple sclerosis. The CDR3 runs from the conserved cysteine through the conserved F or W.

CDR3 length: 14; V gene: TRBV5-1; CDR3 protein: CASSFSDDGSPLHF
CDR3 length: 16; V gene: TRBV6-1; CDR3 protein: CASSDPRGAQGYGYTF
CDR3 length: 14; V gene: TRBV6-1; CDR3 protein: CASRQSGQRGGYTF
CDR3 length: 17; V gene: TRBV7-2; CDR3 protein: CASGTGAVGVLSYEQYF
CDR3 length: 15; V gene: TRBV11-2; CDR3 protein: CASSLRGTGPYEQYF
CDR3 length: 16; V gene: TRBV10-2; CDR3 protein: CASSDPGGYKDTEAFF
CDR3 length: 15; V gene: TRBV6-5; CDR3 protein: CASSPPGGRYNEQFF
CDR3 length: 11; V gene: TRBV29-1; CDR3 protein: CSAQTVDGYTF
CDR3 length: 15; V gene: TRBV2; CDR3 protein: CASSEGEPNSYEQYF
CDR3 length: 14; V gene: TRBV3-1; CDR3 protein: CASSQDGREPEAFF
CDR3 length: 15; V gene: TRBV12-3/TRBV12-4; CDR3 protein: CASRVGPNAGGELFF
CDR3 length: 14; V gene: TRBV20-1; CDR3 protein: CSARVQGAGNTIYF
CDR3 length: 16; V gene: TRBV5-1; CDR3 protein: CASSLASGFNTGELFF
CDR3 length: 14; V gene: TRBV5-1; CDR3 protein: CASSRETADNEQFF
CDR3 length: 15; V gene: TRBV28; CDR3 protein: CASSYTGGGNSPLHF
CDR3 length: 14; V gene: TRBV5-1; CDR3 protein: CASSPGTDSYEQYF
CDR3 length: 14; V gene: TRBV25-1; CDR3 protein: CASLNTGGVNEAFF
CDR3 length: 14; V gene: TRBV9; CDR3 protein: CASSTGGSNTEAFF
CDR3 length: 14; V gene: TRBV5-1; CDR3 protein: CASSLAGRYYEQYF
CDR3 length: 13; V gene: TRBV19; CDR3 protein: CASSPGTSGQQFF
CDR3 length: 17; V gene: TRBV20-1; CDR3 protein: CSASDATMSVASYEQYF
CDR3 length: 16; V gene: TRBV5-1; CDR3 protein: CASSIGTSGRIVEQYF
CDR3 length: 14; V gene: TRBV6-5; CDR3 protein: CASSYSHRSYGYTF